This T cell receptor beta chain originates from a study of T-cell memory formation after mild COVID-19. This CDR3 comprises 16 residues. The V segment lost 1 base and the J segment 5 bases; nucleotides outside the gene matches: 8. The germline V gene encodes CDR1 SGHDT and CDR2 YYEEEE. Via MiXCR, TCRdb re-called the 5' RACE reads, giving one row per CDR3 protein. The sample has around 340,000 distinct CDR3 sequences, 10% to 15% seen once; the top ten hold over 20%. This chain links TRBV5-6 with TRBJ2-5, with 10 bases aligning to TRBD1. What was sequenced was PBMCs or a T cell subset sorted from them (not recorded which). This TCR was sampled from a man between 18 and 35 years old who had mild COVID-19 (a few samples of this study predate the infection). Cell type and time point are not known. The CDR3 DNA reads TGTGCCAGCAGCTTGCGGTCCGGGACAGGGGAGGAGACCCAGTACTTC. Protein: CASSLRSGTGEETQYF.